The present entry profiles one T cell receptor (beta chain) with its context. Its antigen is still unknown. The data belong to a study of beta chain features in type 1 diabetes. Findings of the study overall: TCRB CDR3s from Type 1 diabetes patients were moderately but significantly shorter in all four CD4+ subsets.

V gave up 10 bases and J gave up 8 bases, with 15 bases separating them. The germline CDR1 and CDR2 sequences are MDHEN and SYDVKM. This CDR3 contains 13 residues. Of the isolated RNA, all was reverse transcribed, and so the sequenced material was expressed TCRB transcripts. Assay used: immunoSEQ multiplex PCR; TCRdb lists only in-frame clones, some missing. The profile shows approximately 730,000 clones, 13% of them singletons. What was sequenced was naive CD4+ T cells from blood. V and J are TRBV28 and TRBJ1-6; D may be TRBD1 (5 bases). The sequence was collected from a man aged 18 to 29 with type 1 diabetes. The CDR3 DNA sequence: TGTGCCACCAAGTTGTCCAGGGATTCACCCCTCCACTTT. Encoded protein: CATKLSRDSPLHF. Looking up the rest from reference TRBV28 and TRBJ1-6 gives the full variable domain: DVKVTQSSRYLVKRTGEKVFLECVQDMDHENMFWYRQDPGLGLRLIYFSYDVKMKEKGDIPEGYSVSREKKERFSLILESASTNQTSMYLCATKLSRDSPLHFGNGTRLTVT.